A single sample gave rise to the 30 T cell receptor beta chains below, sequenced in a study of T cells in Graves' hyperthyroidism and ophthalmopathy (dated by TCRdb to the late 2010s). Library method: multiplex PCR. Instrument used: Illumina HiSeq 2000. TCR beta CDR3 regions were amplified from RNA transcripts. A first-round RT-PCR of the TCR CDR3 used the HTBI primer set with the Qiagen OneStep RT-PCR kit. TCRdb took the public reads, trimmed them with fastp at Q25, ran MiXCR for clone calling and kept in-frame beta chains. All rows with the same CDR3 protein become a single entry with the most common DNA and genes. The sample table holds fewer than 550,000 distinct CDR3 sequences, of which roughly 25% were seen once. The ten largest clones represent around 11% of the sample. The sequenced sample was blood. These receptors all stem from a woman aged 25 to 39 with Graves' ophthalmopathy.

The sample holds many counts of this clonotype. The chain couples TRBV12-3 or TRBV12-4 to TRBJ2-7; no firm D call. Trimming shortened V by 3 bases and J by 2 bases, and 8 bases separated the two germline ends. The CDR3 is 13 residues long. The CDR3 coding sequence is TGTGCCAGCAGTTTCCCCCTTACCTACGAGCAGTACTTC. Residues: CASSFPLTYEQYF.

This clonotype was found many times. The CDR3 DNA reads TGTGCCAGCAGCCAAGTGGGGGAGGGCTACACCTTC. Translating it yields CASSQVGEGYTF. V usage is TRBV14 and J usage is TRBJ1-2; D is possibly TRBD1 (5 bases). The CDR3 covers 12 residues. Germline V gene lookup returns CDR1 SGHDN and CDR2 FVKESK. V was clipped by 1 base and J by 8 bases, with 8 bases between them.

There are many counts of this clonotype. Written as DNA, the CDR3 is TGTGCCAGCAGTGGTCTTCTGAAGGCAGGGGCGATGTACGAGCAGTACTTC. Translating gives CASSGLLKAGAMYEQYF. The genes are TRBV2 and TRBJ2-7; possibly TRBD1 for D (6 bases). Germline V gene data show CDR1 as SNHLY and CDR2 as FYNNEI. V shed 4 bases and J shed 4 bases, with 23 bases lying between them. This CDR3 comprises 17 residues.

This clonotype was seen just once. V usage is TRBV28 and J usage is TRBJ2-7; 9 positions match TRBD1. Germline assignment: CDR1 MDHEN and CDR2 SYDVKM. This CDR3 is built from 15 residues. The junction had 11 bases not matched to a gene; V was cut back by 5 bases and J by 6 bases. The CDR3, as DNA: TGTGCCAGCAGTATAGTAGGGACAGGGTCTTCCGAGCAGTACTTC. Its protein is CASSIVGTGSSEQYF.

This chain joins TRBV28 and TRBJ1-1, with a possible D match to TRBD1 (6 bases). The germline V gene has CDR1 MDHEN and CDR2 SYDVKM. The CDR3 is 13 residues long. Trimming shortened V by 7 bases and J by 4 bases, and 13 bases separated the two germline ends. CDR3 bases: TGTGCCAGCAAAAGGGGAGGGGGCACTGAAGCTTTCTTT. This codes for CASKRGGGTEAFF.

This clonotype was detected only a few times. The V gene is TRBV10-3, the J gene TRBJ1-2; D not resolved. CDR1 and CDR2 (germline): ENHRY, SYGVKD. The CDR3 loop spans 13 amino acids. The V end was cut by 6 bases, the J end by 2 bases, with 10 bases between. CDR3 coding DNA: TGTGCCATCAGCACATCTTCCAACTATGGCTACACCTTC. The encoded protein is CAISTSSNYGYTF.

Details on this clonotype: A read error may produce the germline difference seen at one junction end. The J gene is TRBJ1-1, the V gene TRBV4-1, with D perhaps matching TRBD1 (5 bases). The germline V gene has CDR1 MGHRA and CDR2 YSYEKL. The CDR3 runs 16 residues. The DNA for the CDR3 is TGCGCCAGCAGCCAAGTATCCGGGACGGAGAACACTGAAACTTTCTTT. Protein product: CASSQVSGTENTETFF.

The rearrangement links TRBV7-3 to TRBJ2-7; tentative D call: TRBD1 (5 bases). V was clipped by 0 bases and J by 3 bases, with 9 bases between them. This CDR3 is 14 amino acids long. The germline gives CDR1 SGHTA, CDR2 FQGTGA. CDR3 in amino acids: CASSLTAQGYEQYF. The CDR3 DNA sequence: TGTGCCAGCAGCTTAACGGCCCAGGGCTACGAGCAGTACTTC.

This chain joins TRBV20-1 and TRBJ1-3; maybe TRBD1 (6 bases). The germline CDR1 and CDR2 sequences are DFQATT and SNEGSKA (reference sequence). There are 13 residues in the CDR3. The V and J ends lost 1 base and 2 bases respectively, with 6 bases between them. Here the CDR3 reads CSARGTAGNTIYF. CDR3 nucleotide sequence: TGCAGTGCTAGAGGGACAGCTGGAAACACCATATATTTT.

This clonotype was recorded a few times. V is TRBV27 and J is TRBJ1-1; D may be TRBD1 (5 bases). V dropped 6 bases and J dropped 1 base, with 12 bases sitting between them. The germline gives CDR1 MNHEY, CDR2 SMNVEV (reference sequence). The CDR3 runs 14 residues. The DNA of the CDR3 is TGTGCCAGCAGAAATCCGGGACCGAACACTGAAGCTTTCTTT. Amino acid sequence: CASRNPGPNTEAFF.

This clonotype was seen more than once but under ten times. The chain carries TRBV14 and TRBJ1-1, with a possible D match to TRBD1 (5 bases). Germline values: CDR1 SGHDN, CDR2 FVKESK. Trimming left V 1 base short and J 5 bases short, with 20 bases between. This CDR3 is 17 amino acids long. CDR3 residues: CASSQVGRRLRGTEAFF. CDR3 bases: TGTGCCAGCAGCCAAGTGGGGAGGAGGCTAAGGGGTACTGAAGCTTTCTTT.

This clonotype was recorded many times. This sequence joins TRBV24-1 and TRBJ2-2; D gene uncertain. This CDR3 region has 15 residues. Germline V gives CDR1 KGHDR, CDR2 SFDVKD. The V end was cut by 0 bases, the J end by 4 bases, with 8 bases between. CDR3 sequence reads: CATSDLEDTTGELFF. The DNA for the CDR3 is TGTGCCACCAGTGATTTGGAAGATACCACCGGGGAGCTGTTTTTT.

The V gene is TRBV3-1, the J gene TRBJ2-4; the D is unclear. Trimming took off 1 base at V and 1 base at J, with 5 bases between the two ends. Germline values: CDR1 LGHDT, CDR2 YNNKEL (reference sequence). This CDR3 is built from 14 residues. This CDR3 is CASSQVGAKNIQYF. CDR3 coding DNA: TGTGCCAGCAGCCAAGTGGGGGCCAAAAACATTCAGTACTTC.

This clonotype was observed a handful of times. For the CDR3, the DNA is TGTGCCAGCAGCCCACGCGTCGGACAGGGGGGCTACGAGCAGTACTTC. It is translated as CASSPRVGQGGYEQYF. The gene calls are TRBV6-1 and TRBJ2-7; 10 bases match TRBD1. The CDR3 runs to 16 residues. Germline CDR1 reads MNHNS; CDR2 reads SASEGT. Germline trimming cut 6 bases from V and 3 bases from J; bases unmatched to any gene: 11.

This clonotype has a count of ten or more. This sequence joins TRBV3-1 and TRBJ2-7; TRBD2 might be the D (5 bases). The CDR3 totals 13 residues. The V end was cut by 4 bases, the J end by 4 bases, with 11 bases between. Germline V gene data show CDR1 as LGHDT and CDR2 as YNNKEL (reference sequence). The CDR3 coding sequence is TGTGCCAGCAGCCGGCTCGGGAAATACGAGCAGTACTTC. Amino acids: CASSRLGKYEQYF.

This chain uses TRBV28 with TRBJ1-1; no reliable D call. V was clipped by 8 bases and J by 6 bases, with 13 bases between them. The CDR3 contains 12 residues. Germline values: CDR1 MDHEN, CDR2 SYDVKM. The CDR3 nucleotides read TGTGCCAGCCATCAGGCGCGGTCTGAAGCTTTCTTT. Amino acids: CASHQARSEAFF.

The chain joins TRBV28 to TRBJ1-5; D not resolved. The V end was cut by 4 bases, the J end by 11 bases, with 9 bases between. Per the germline V gene, CDR1 is MDHEN and CDR2 is SYDVKM. This CDR3 contains 11 residues. CDR3 DNA: TGTGCCAGCAGTTCCGCTAGGGCCCAGCATTTT. Translating gives CASSSARAQHF.

The table lists this clonotype with a few counts. J is TRBJ1-1 and V is TRBV20-1; unclear D gene. This CDR3 comprises 14 residues. V was pared by 3 bases and J by 0 bases, with 11 bases between. The germline V gene has CDR1 DFQATT and CDR2 SNEGSKA (reference sequence). The DNA of the CDR3 is TGCAGTGCTAGCCGCCCCCAGGTGAACACTGAAGCTTTCTTT. It is translated as CSASRPQVNTEAFF.

The J gene is TRBJ2-1, the V gene TRBV3-1, with 12 bases that match TRBD2. This CDR3 contains 15 residues. The J segment lost 4 bases and the V segment lost 2 bases, leaving 0 bases of the junction unmatched. Looked up from germline, CDR1 is LGHDT and CDR2 is YNNKEL (reference sequence). CDR3 in DNA: TGTGCCAGCAGCCAACTAGCGGGGGGGTACAATGAGCAGTTCTTC. It is translated as CASSQLAGGYNEQFF.

This clonotype was counted many times. The V gene is TRBV6-1, the J gene TRBJ2-7, with D hard to call. Trimming removed 4 bases from V and 1 base from J, with 2 bases in between. This CDR3 is 11 amino acids long. Germline CDR1 is MNHNS and CDR2 is SASEGT. The CDR3 protein is CASSASYEQYF. CDR3 sequence (DNA): TGTGCCAGCAGTGCTTCCTACGAGCAGTACTTC.

The chain has TRBV29-1 and TRBJ2-7; TRBD1 matches at 7 bases. V lost 1 base, J lost 2 bases, and 2 bases stayed unmatched. CDR1 and CDR2 from the germline V gene are SQVTM and ANQGSEA. This CDR3 region has 13 residues. CDR3 loop: CSVEAGQTYEQYF. The CDR3 DNA reads as TGCAGCGTTGAAGCGGGACAGACCTACGAGCAGTACTTC.

The chain combines TRBV3-1 with TRBJ1-5, with a tentative D call TRBD1 (5 bases). The CDR3 has 17 amino acids. Trimming took off 1 base at V and 2 bases at J, with 15 bases between the two ends. The germline CDR1 and CDR2 sequences are LGHDT and YNNKEL (reference sequence). The CDR3 reads CASSQAPGGEGNQPQHF. Written as DNA, the CDR3 is TGTGCCAGCAGCCAAGCACCCGGGGGAGAGGGCAATCAGCCCCAGCATTTT. The full variable domain, rest sourced from reference TRBV3-1 and TRBJ1-5, is DTAVSQTPKYLVTQMGNDKSIKCEQNLGHDTMYWYKQDSKKFLKIMFSYNNKELIINETVPNRFSPKSPDKAHLNLHINSLELGDSAVYFCASSQAPGGEGNQPQHFGDGTRLSIL.

This clonotype has at least ten counts. The chain couples TRBV6-2 or TRBV6-3 to TRBJ1-5; D might be TRBD1 (6 bases). V lost 2 bases to trimming and J lost 3 bases, with 20 bases between them. CDR1 MNHEY and CDR2 SVGEGT come from the germline V gene. The CDR3 has 18 amino acids. CDR3 amino acids: CASSYNRQGLTLNQPQHF. CDR3 in DNA: TGTGCCAGCAGTTACAATCGGCAGGGGCTAACACTCAATCAGCCCCAGCATTTT.

V gene TRBV6-5 combines with J gene TRBJ2-7; 7 nucleotides align to TRBD1. Losses at the gene ends were 2 bases for V and 9 bases for J; bases not matched to a gene: 10. The CDR3 runs 14 residues. CDR1 and CDR2 from the germline V gene are MNHEY and SVGAGI. The CDR3 coding sequence is TGTGCCAGCAGTTACGCCCCTGACAGGGCGTCGCAGTACTTC. Protein product: CASSYAPDRASQYF.

This clonotype was counted at least ten times. The V and J genes are TRBV6-1 and TRBJ1-1; 8 bases fit TRBD1. Germline CDR1 and CDR2: MNHNS and SASEGT. The trim removed 6 bases at V and 3 bases at J, leaving 6 bases unmatched. The CDR3 sequence is 14 residues long. DNA for the CDR3: TGTGCCAGCAGCCTCAGGGGGCTGGACACTGAAGCTTTCTTT. Protein product: CASSLRGLDTEAFF.

Many counts were recorded for this clonotype. J is TRBJ1-3 and V is TRBV12-3 or TRBV12-4; 11 bases match TRBD1. V lost 4 bases, J lost 4 bases, and 15 bases stayed unmatched. This CDR3 comprises 19 residues. CDR3 region: CASSSITPDRGHFGNTIYF. In DNA, the CDR3 is TGTGCCAGCAGTTCAATAACCCCGGACAGGGGGCACTTCGGAAACACCATATATTTT.

As concerns this clonotype: A much larger clone lies a single base off, so this may be a read error. The chain employs TRBV19 and TRBJ1-5; D gene uncertain. Trimming removed 3 bases from V and 6 bases from J, with 15 bases in between. The CDR3 length is 15 residues. Germline loops: CDR1 LNHDA, CDR2 SQIVND (reference sequence). Here the CDR3 reads CASSILAGPIQPQHF. CDR3 coding DNA: TGTGCCAGTAGTATTCTGGCAGGACCAATTCAGCCCCAGCATTTT.

This clonotype was detected ten times or more. The V gene is TRBV3-1, the J gene TRBJ2-7; TRBD1 might be the D (7 bases). The germline V gene has CDR1 LGHDT and CDR2 YNNKEL (reference sequence). Trimming removed 4 bases from V and 7 bases from J, with 14 bases in between. This CDR3 contains 13 residues. CDR3 amino acids: CASSPGDSLEQYF. In DNA form, the CDR3 reads TGTGCCAGCAGCCCGGGGGACAGCCTTGAGCAGTACTTC.

There are many counts of this clonotype. Here the CDR3 reads CASSSTGSTEAFF. CDR3 coding DNA: TGTGCCAGCAGTTCTACAGGGAGCACTGAAGCTTTCTTT. The chain is built from TRBV6-5 and TRBJ1-1, with D perhaps matching TRBD1 (6 bases). This CDR3 is 13 amino acids long. Between the trimmed V and J ends, which lost 4 bases and 4 bases, there was a span of 10 bases. The germline V gene has CDR1 MNHEY and CDR2 SVGAGI.

J is TRBJ2-7 and V is TRBV20-1, with 9 bases that match TRBD2. This CDR3 spans 15 amino acids. CDR1 is DFQATT and CDR2 is SNEGSKA in the germline V gene (reference sequence). V trimming: 6 bases; J trimming: 7 bases; junction bases outside the gene matches: 16. DNA of the CDR3: TGCAGTGCCCGAGGTGGTCTAGCGGGGCCCCTGGAGCAGTACTTC. Translation gives CSARGGLAGPLEQYF.